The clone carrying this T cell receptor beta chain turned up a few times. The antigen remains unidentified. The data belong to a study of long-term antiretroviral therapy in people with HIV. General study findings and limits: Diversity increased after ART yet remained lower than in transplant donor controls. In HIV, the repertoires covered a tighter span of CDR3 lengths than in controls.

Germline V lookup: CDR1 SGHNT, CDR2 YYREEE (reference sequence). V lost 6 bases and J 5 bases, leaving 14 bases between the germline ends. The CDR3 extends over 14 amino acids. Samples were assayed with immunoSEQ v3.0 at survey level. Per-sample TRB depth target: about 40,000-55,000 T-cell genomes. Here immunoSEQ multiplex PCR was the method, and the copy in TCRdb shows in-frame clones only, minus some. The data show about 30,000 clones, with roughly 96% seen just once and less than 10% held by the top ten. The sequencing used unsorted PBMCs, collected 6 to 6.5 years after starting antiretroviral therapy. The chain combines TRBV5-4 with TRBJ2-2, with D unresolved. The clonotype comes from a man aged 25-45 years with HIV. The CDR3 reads CASTNPSGTGELFF. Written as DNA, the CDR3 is TGTGCCAGCACCAACCCCTCCGGGACCGGGGAGCTGTTTTTT.